This T cell receptor (beta chain) derives from a study of regulatory and conventional T cells in RAG deficiency (dated by TCRdb to the late 2010s). With respect to the entire study: The study used high-throughput TCR beta sequencing to compare repertoire diversity and composition of Treg, conventional CD4+ and CD8+ T cells between RAG-deficient patients and healthy controls.

Before genomic DNA extraction, regulatory T cells were purified from blood as CD4+CD25-high CD127-low cells. Several healthy control donors were used as the comparison group for repertoire analyses. Here is what the overall study found, with its caveats: Compared with control T-cell subpopulations, RAG-deficient patients had much lower Shannon entropy and higher Simpson indices. Some T-cell subset analyses were not done for some subjects. All patient T-cell subsets had shorter CDR3 lengths; Omenn syndrome patients showed >80% Treg-Tconv repertoire overlap at nucleotide and amino acid level. Sorted CD25-high CD127-low cells from Omenn syndrome patients may represent peripherally activated cells rather than bona fide Treg cells. In Omenn syndrome and CID/AS patients compared with controls, around 100-fold fewer unique TCR beta sequences were detected from Treg cells, versus roughly 10-fold fewer for other subsets.

There are a few counts of this clone. Its specific antigen is unknown. Per-base qualities were not stored, and no clone one base away is much larger. Library creation used the immunoSEQ multiplex PCR assay. Genomic DNA from the sorted T-cell subsets was used to amplify and sequence rearranged TCR beta chain products. The original pipeline was this. Shannon entropy and Simpson indices were used to measure how diverse the repertoire of productive TCR beta rearrangements was. To gauge clonal expansion, the frequencies of the 100 most abundant productive TCR beta clonotypes among total reads were added together. A self-reactivity index based on amino acid usage at CDR3beta positions 6 and 7 was applied to the TRB repertoires. Two-way ANOVA was used for repertoire analyses, while Student t or Mann-Whitney tests were used for flow cytometric analyses. The immuneACCESS repertoire file appears here via TCRdb, limited to in-frame rearrangements. These files lack a portion of the clones; in checked studies, under half of the deficit traces to unresolved V genes, and the cause of the others is not known. The V and J calls and clone size were taken over from that table, and D and trimming were inferred from the DNA. In all, the sample holds some 28,000 clones, and 80% to 95% of those were seen once. The top ten hold over 0.7% of the sample.

From the cysteine up to the phenylalanine, the CDR3 has a length of 15 residues. The sequence is cut down to CDR3 DNA, 45 bases in frame from base 1. Trimming at the junction amounts to 2 bases on V and 2 bases on J, and the germline ends lie 12 bases apart. Reading the germline V gene gives CDR1 MGHRA and CDR2 YSYEKL. This sample was also put to use in a study of regulatory T cells. In that second paper, the authors write: For the multiplex PCR, 52 forward TRBV primers and 13 reverse TRBJ primers were used, and amplification bias was corrected with both assay-based and computational methods. In patients, repertoires had restricted unique TRB V-J pairs and skewed V and J gene usage, with regulatory T cells showing the most marked changes. T-cell receptor beta repertoires of sorted regulatory, conventional CD4+ and CD8+ T cells were compared between CD3G-deficient patients and healthy controls. Peripheral blood mononuclear cells were isolated by Ficoll density separation. Within the immunoSEQ assay, multiplex PCR amplified rearranged TRB loci from genomic DNA. TRB amplicons were sequenced using an Illumina HiSeq platform. Raw sequences were error-filtered and aligned to reference gene sequences by custom algorithms and were subsequently analyzed with the immunoSEQ online tools. Frequencies of productive and nonproductive TRB rearrangements were evaluated among both unique and total sequences. Groups were compared by t tests, Mann-Whitney tests or two-way ANOVA performed in Prism software.

The sample consisted of Tregs sorted from blood. This chain is built from TRBV4-1 and TRBJ1-2; the D gene identity is not certain. The clonotype comes from a human donor in good health. The CDR3 is CASSQLGRLNYGYTF. The DNA sequence follows: TGCGCCAGCAGCCAATTGGGCAGGTTAAACTATGGCTACACCTTC.